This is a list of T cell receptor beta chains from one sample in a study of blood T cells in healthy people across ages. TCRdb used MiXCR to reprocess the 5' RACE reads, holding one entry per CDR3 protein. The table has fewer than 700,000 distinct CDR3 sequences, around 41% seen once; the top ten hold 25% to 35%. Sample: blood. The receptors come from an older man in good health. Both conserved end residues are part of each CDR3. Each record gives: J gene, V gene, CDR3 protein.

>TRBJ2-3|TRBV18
CASSPIDKSTDTQYF
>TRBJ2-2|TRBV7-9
CASSQLITGELFF
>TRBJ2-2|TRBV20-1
CSAIGQGVTGELFF
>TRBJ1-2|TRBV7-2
CASGPRGTGMWGYTF
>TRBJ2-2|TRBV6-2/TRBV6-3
CASSYDQGTGELFF
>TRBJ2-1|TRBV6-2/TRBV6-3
CASSFSGRESYNEQFF
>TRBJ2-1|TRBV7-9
CASSFPGAGVNEQFF
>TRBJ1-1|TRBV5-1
CASSSVGQGSTEAFF
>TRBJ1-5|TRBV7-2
CASSLEDRGSNQPQHF
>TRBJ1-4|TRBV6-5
CASSRGQPLTNEKLFF
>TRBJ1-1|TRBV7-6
CASSRGENTEAFF
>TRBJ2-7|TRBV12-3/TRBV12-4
CASLPGTGSISEQYF
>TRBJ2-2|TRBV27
CASKNVGANTGELFF
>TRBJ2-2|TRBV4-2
CASSQVYTGELFF
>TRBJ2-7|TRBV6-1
CAGGDWSSYEQYF
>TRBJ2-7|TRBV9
CASSGGALPNYEQYF
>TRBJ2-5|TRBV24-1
CATSDPGQGGGDKETQYF